A single TCR beta chain is shown here with its context. The CDR3 is 15 amino acids. V lost 4 bases and J lost 6; bases outside the gene matches: 8. From germline, CDR1 is LNHDA and CDR2 SQIVND (reference sequence). The data were produced by immunoSEQ multiplex PCR, yet TCRdb's version contains in-frame clones alone and is incomplete. The data show 250,000 or so clones, over 80% seen once. This sample was taken from a study of blood T cell repertoires in COVID-19. The sequenced sample consisted of peripheral blood. The clonotype originates from a woman aged 55-75 years with active or convalescent COVID-19. The chain couples TRBV19 to TRBJ2-1, with 8 bases lining up with TRBD2. The CDR3 loop reads CASSKGAGGINEQFF. In nucleotides, the CDR3 is TGTGCCAGTAGTAAAGGGGCGGGGGGTATCAATGAGCAGTTCTTC.